The next 32 T cell receptor beta chains were all read from a single sample in a study of cytomegalovirus exposure and HLA in healthy donors. PCR was performed using 60 Vbeta and 13 Jbeta primers. Generated by immunoSEQ multiplex PCR, the TCRdb table keeps only in-frame clones and is missing some. This table holds about 110,000 clones, 65% to 85% found once. Sequencing input: PBMCs. These TCRs come from a man aged 25-40 years in good health and CMV-seropositive.

The chain is built from TRBV27 and TRBJ1-2; 10 nucleotides line up with TRBD1. The CDR3 covers 14 residues. The junction had 8 bases not matched to a gene; V was cut back by 6 bases and J by 7 bases. Per germline, CDR1 MNHEY and CDR2 SMNVEV (reference sequence). CDR3 loop: CASRQRDRGGGYTF. CDR3 sequence (DNA): TGTGCCAGCAGGCAAAGGGACAGGGGAGGTGGCTACACCTTC.

The table lists this clone with a few counts. The chain couples TRBV27 to TRBJ1-5; D possibly corresponds to TRBD1 (6 bases). CDR3 length equals 17 residues. Germline CDR1 reads MNHEY; CDR2 reads SMNVEV (reference sequence). Trimming pared 3 bases from V and 0 bases from J, leaving 15 bases between. The CDR3 here is CASSLPGQTYSNQPQHF. As DNA, the CDR3 is TGTGCCAGCAGTTTGCCTGGACAGACCTATAGCAATCAGCCCCAGCATTTT.

This clone was detected a few times. This rearrangement joins TRBV7-2 to TRBJ1-4, with D uncertain. Germline V gene lookup returns CDR1 SGHTA and CDR2 FQGNSA. Trimming left V 5 bases short and J 0 bases short, with 16 bases between. The CDR3 loop spans 17 amino acids. The CDR3 is CASSPGLLRSTNEKLFF. The CDR3 coding sequence is TGTGCCAGCAGCCCGGGTCTCCTCAGATCAACTAATGAAAAACTGTTTTTT.

The chain combines TRBV28 with TRBJ1-3; D might be TRBD1 (6 bases). The CDR3 length is 15 residues. Germline values: CDR1 MDHEN, CDR2 SYDVKM. Trimming pared 6 bases from V and 4 bases from J, leaving 16 bases between. The CDR3 sequence: CASSPRGGRGNTIYF. In DNA form, the CDR3 reads TGTGCCAGCAGCCCCAGGGGCGGGCGGGGAAACACCATATATTTT.

The rearrangement links TRBV25-1 to TRBJ2-1; D is possibly TRBD1 (5 bases). Germline-derived CDR1 and CDR2 are MGHDK and SYGVNS. The CDR3 contains 13 residues. V dropped 1 base and J dropped 12 bases, with 13 bases sitting between them. The CDR3 nucleotides read TGTGCCAGCAGTGAATTGGGTGGGGCTGGGCAGTTCTTC. The encoded protein is CASSELGGAGQFF. The full variable domain, completed using reference TRBV25-1 and TRBJ2-1, is EADIYQTPRYLVIGTGKKITLECSQTMGHDKMYWYQQDPGMELHLIHYSYGVNSTEKGDLSSESTVSRIRTEHFPLTLESARPSHTSQYLCASSELGGAGQFFGPGTRLTVL.

This clone was counted only a few times. The chain uses TRBV6-1 and TRBJ1-1, with a possible D match to TRBD1 (6 bases). The CDR3 runs to 13 residues. Germline CDR1 and CDR2: MNHNS and SASEGT. V was shortened by 1 base and J by 10 bases, with 13 bases between the two germline ends. The CDR3 loop reads CASSEVAVTGAFF. Written as DNA, the CDR3 is TGTGCCAGCAGTGAAGTCGCCGTGACAGGAGCTTTCTTT.

This chain connects TRBV25-1 to TRBJ2-1; 7 bases are shared with TRBD2. CDR1 is MGHDK and CDR2 is SYGVNS in the germline V gene. The CDR3 contains 13 residues. After removal of 4 bases from V and 6 bases from J, the junction contained 3 bases not matched to a gene. The CDR3 loop reads CASSGGGSNEQFF. Written as DNA, the CDR3 is TGTGCCAGCAGTGGGGGAGGGAGCAATGAGCAGTTCTTC.

This chain uses TRBV15 with TRBJ1-2; the D gene is possibly TRBD1 (6 bases). V was pared by 3 bases and J by 6 bases, with 14 bases between. This CDR3 region has 14 residues. Germline CDR1 is LNHNV and CDR2 is YYDKDF (reference sequence). CDR3 DNA sequence: TGTGCCACCAGCAGGCAACAGGGAATCGATGGCTACACCTTC. Protein sequence: CATSRQQGIDGYTF.

This chain uses TRBV5-6 with TRBJ1-6; 9 nucleotides agree with TRBD1. Germline lookup yields CDR1 SGHDT and CDR2 YYEEEE. The V segment lost 3 bases and the J segment 7 bases; nucleotides outside the gene matches: 5. This CDR3 comprises 15 residues. The CDR3 is CASSWDRAENSPLHF. CDR3 DNA sequence: TGTGCCAGCAGCTGGGACAGGGCTGAAAATTCACCCCTCCACTTT.

This rearrangement joins TRBV7-6 to TRBJ2-7, with 8 bases that match TRBD2. The V segment lost 1 base and the J segment 3 bases; nucleotides outside the gene matches: 8. Germline-derived CDR1 and CDR2 are SGHVS and FNYEAQ. This CDR3 comprises 16 residues. DNA for the CDR3: TGTGCCAGCAGCTTAGGGCCGGGACTAGGCCACTACGAGCAGTACTTC. Protein sequence: CASSLGPGLGHYEQYF.

This clone was picked up one time. The chain is built from TRBV19 and TRBJ1-5; D may be TRBD1 (5 bases). V was cut by 3 bases and J by 1 base, with 10 bases left in between. The V gene's germline CDR1 is LNHDA and CDR2 SQIVND (reference sequence). The CDR3 has 15 residues. The CDR3 DNA reads as TGTGCCAGTAGTATTGGGAGGGGCAGCAATCAGCCCCAGCATTTT. Translation gives CASSIGRGSNQPQHF. Full variable domain (missing parts from reference TRBV19 and TRBJ1-5): DGGITQSPKYLFRKEGQNVTLSCEQNLNHDAMYWYRQDPGQGLRLIYYSQIVNDFQKGDIAEGYSVSREKKESFPLTVTSAQKNPTAFYLCASSIGRGSNQPQHFGDGTRLSIL.

The chain joins TRBV19 to TRBJ2-6, with 7 bases fitting TRBD1. J was trimmed by 0 bases and V by 3 bases; bases with no gene match: 17. The CDR3 is 21 amino acids. Looked up from germline, CDR1 is LNHDA and CDR2 is SQIVND (reference sequence). The CDR3 sequence: CASSIPSETGSLSSGANVLTF. The CDR3 region has the DNA TGTGCCAGTAGTATCCCCTCCGAGACAGGGTCCCTTTCCTCTGGGGCCAACGTCCTGACTTTC.

J is TRBJ1-2 and V is TRBV4-1, with TRBD1 matching over 7 bases. The CDR3 contains 13 residues. Germline V gene data show CDR1 as MGHRA and CDR2 as YSYEKL. The ends lost 3 bases at V and 4 bases at J; junction bases unmatched: 2. CDR3 DNA: TGCGCCAGCAGCCAGGGACAGTCCTATGGCTACACCTTC. It codes for CASSQGQSYGYTF.

The chain joins TRBV7-9 to TRBJ2-7; 8 nucleotides agree with TRBD2. The CDR3 is 13 residues long. CDR1 is SEHNR and CDR2 is FQNEAQ in the germline V gene (reference sequence). The ends lost 1 base at V and 7 bases at J; junction bases unmatched: 3. CDR3 DNA sequence: TGTGCCAGCAGCTTAGTAGCGGGGAGAGAGCAGTACTTC. This sequence encodes CASSLVAGREQYF.

The chain uses TRBV9 and TRBJ2-1, with 8 bases lining up with TRBD2. V lost 0 bases and J lost 4; bases outside the gene matches: 6. Germline assignment: CDR1 SGDLS and CDR2 YYNGEE. The CDR3 runs 16 residues. CDR3 sequence reads: CASSVGAGGYYNEQFF. CDR3 sequence (DNA): TGTGCCAGCAGCGTAGGGGCGGGGGGCTATTACAATGAGCAGTTCTTC.

This chain connects TRBV11-2 to TRBJ1-1; 7 positions agree with TRBD1. Germline V CDR1 and CDR2: SGHAT, FQNNGV. The CDR3 has 12 residues. Unmatched junction bases numbered 6, after V lost 3 bases and J lost 11 bases. CDR3 nucleotides: TGTGCCAGCAGCTTTATCGACAGGGAGGCTTTCTTT. It is translated as CASSFIDREAFF.

The J gene is TRBJ2-7, the V gene TRBV9; 7 bases align to TRBD1. This CDR3 is built from 15 residues. Germline CDR1 reads SGDLS; CDR2 reads YYNGEE. The trim removed 4 bases at V and 2 bases at J, leaving 9 bases unmatched. CDR3 protein: CASSPSPGTAYEQYF. For the CDR3, the DNA is TGTGCCAGCAGCCCCTCTCCCGGGACAGCCTACGAGCAGTACTTC.

The gene calls are TRBV25-1 and TRBJ1-1, with D unresolved. Germline loops: CDR1 MGHDK, CDR2 SYGVNS. This CDR3 region has 14 residues. V lost 4 bases and J lost 5, with 14 bases in between. CDR3 coding DNA: TGTGCCAGCAGTGGGGCGGACCGGAGGACTGAAGCTTTCTTT. Translation: CASSGADRRTEAFF.

The genes are TRBV30 and TRBJ2-3, with D possibly being TRBD1 (6 bases). Trimming took off 1 base at V and 4 bases at J, with 15 bases between the two ends. The length of the CDR3 is 15 residues. CDR1 is GTSNPN, CDR2 SVGIG, per germline (reference sequence). CDR3 amino acids: CAWSAEQGRADTQYF. The CDR3 nucleotides read TGTGCCTGGAGTGCGGAACAGGGTAGGGCAGATACGCAGTATTTT.

This clone occurred many times. The rearrangement joins TRBV7-2 to TRBJ2-1; TRBD2 might be the D (6 bases). The germline CDR1 and CDR2 sequences are SGHTA and FQGNSA. The CDR3 extends over 13 amino acids. V shed 1 base and J shed 10 bases, with 11 bases lying between them. The CDR3 protein is CASSLEGGREQFF. The DNA for the CDR3 is TGTGCCAGCAGCTTAGAGGGAGGTAGGGAGCAGTTCTTC.

J is TRBJ2-2 and V is TRBV29-1; 14 nucleotides align to TRBD2. Trimming cost V 5 bases and J 6 bases; bases outside gene matches: 14. CDR1 SQVTM and CDR2 ANQGSEA come from the germline V gene. This CDR3 comprises 18 residues. CDR3 nucleotides: TGCAGCGTTTCCTCCACAGGACTAGCGGGGGGATCGTCCGGGGAGCTGTTTTTT. Amino acids: CSVSSTGLAGGSSGELFF.

A remark on this clone: This is likely a read error, given that the CDR3 carries no conserved phenylalanine or tryptophan at its end. The chain combines TRBV6-5 with TRBJ1-2; D perhaps matches TRBD1 (5 bases). The CDR3 length is 14 residues. Deletions cut 7 bases from V and 6 bases from J, with 18 bases between. Germline V gene lookup returns CDR1 MNHEY and CDR2 SVGAGI. CDR3 DNA: TGTGCCAGCACTCAATCCGGGGGAGGTGATGGCTACACCCTC. Protein: CASTQSGGGDGYTL.

The chain recombines TRBV30 with TRBJ1-1, with D tentatively TRBD1 (5 bases). Germline CDR1 reads GTSNPN; CDR2 reads SVGIG (reference sequence). Trimming took 2 bases from V and 6 from J, leaving 16 bases between them. This CDR3 region has 14 residues. The CDR3 here is CAWSTPSRGSEAFF. CDR3 sequence (DNA): TGTGCCTGGAGTACACCTTCTAGGGGTTCTGAAGCTTTCTTT.

This chain joins TRBV5-6 and TRBJ2-5; D unresolved. The germline V and J ends were trimmed by 4 bases and 5 bases, with 6 bases remaining between them. Germline CDR1 SGHDT, CDR2 YYEEEE. The CDR3 contains 11 residues. The chain's CDR3 is CASSEAETQYF. In DNA, the CDR3 is TGTGCCAGCAGCGAGGCCGAGACCCAGTACTTC.

The chain links TRBV5-1 to TRBJ2-1, with TRBD1 matching over 7 bases. J gave up 9 bases and V 0 bases, and 12 bases lay outside the gene matches. Germline CDR1 is SGHRS and CDR2 is YFSETQ. This CDR3 has 16 amino acids. CDR3 sequence: CASSLVMSQGDGEQFF. CDR3 in DNA: TGCGCCAGCAGCTTGGTTATGAGTCAGGGGGACGGTGAGCAGTTCTTC.

The rearrangement links TRBV11-3 to TRBJ2-5, with TRBD2 as a possible D gene (5 bases). Germline V gene data show CDR1 as SGHNT and CDR2 as YENEEA. Trimming removed 2 bases at V and 5 bases at J, with 12 bases between. This CDR3 contains 14 residues. CDR3 DNA sequence: TGTGCCAGCAGCTTATATTCCCGAGGGGAGACCCAGTACTTC. Its protein is CASSLYSRGETQYF.

The chain recombines TRBV19 with TRBJ2-5; 11 bases line up with TRBD1. Germline V gene sequence: CDR1 LNHDA, CDR2 SQIVND (reference sequence). This CDR3 is 17 amino acids long. The V and J ends lost 5 bases and 4 bases, in that order; junction bases with no gene match: 12. This CDR3 is CASSPSGTGGGGETQYF. The CDR3 DNA reads TGTGCCAGTAGTCCATCTGGGACAGGGGGGGGAGGAGAGACCCAGTACTTC.

The chain joins TRBV5-1 to TRBJ1-6, with D tentatively TRBD1 (5 bases). Trimming stripped 0 bases from V and 8 bases from J, with 12 bases between. The CDR3 spans 15 residues. Germline values: CDR1 SGHRS, CDR2 YFSETQ. The CDR3 sequence: CASSLAGREYSPLHF. CDR3 bases: TGCGCCAGCAGCTTGGCCGGCAGGGAATATTCACCCCTCCACTTT. The whole variable domain, remainder taken from reference TRBV5-1 and TRBJ1-6, is KAGVTQTPRYLIKTRGQQVTLSCSPISGHRSVSWYQQTPGQGLQFLFEYFSETQRNKGNFPGRFSGRQFSNSRSEMNVSTLELGDSALYLCASSLAGREYSPLHFGNGTRLTVT.

This clone was detected only a few times. The chain is built from TRBV19 and TRBJ1-4; D call uncertain. CDR1 is LNHDA, CDR2 SQIVND, per germline (reference sequence). The CDR3 sequence is 12 residues long. Trimming took off 8 bases at V and 10 bases at J, with 14 bases between the two ends. CDR3 loop: CASGEGTGKLFF. CDR3 nucleotides: TGTGCCAGTGGAGAGGGTACTGGAAAACTGTTTTTT.

The rearrangement uses TRBV30 and TRBJ1-1; tentative D call: TRBD1 (5 bases). Germline V lookup: CDR1 GTSNPN, CDR2 SVGIG (reference sequence). Trimming took 2 bases from V and 0 from J, leaving 7 bases between them. CDR3 length equals 13 residues. The CDR3 protein is CAWSLGVNTEAFF. The CDR3 DNA is TGTGCCTGGAGTCTAGGGGTGAACACTGAAGCTTTCTTT.

The chain has TRBV11-2 and TRBJ2-6, with D uncertain. The ends were cut back, 5 bases at V and 3 bases at J, with 14 bases in the middle. The CDR3 totals 16 residues. Germline CDR1 is SGHAT and CDR2 is FQNNGV. The CDR3 sequence is CASSPEMAFGANVLTF. CDR3 bases: TGTGCCAGCAGCCCCGAAATGGCATTTGGGGCCAACGTCCTGACTTTC.

This rearrangement joins TRBV6-5 to TRBJ1-2; TRBD1 is a possible D gene (5 bases). Germline CDR1 is MNHEY and CDR2 is SVGAGI. This CDR3 is 12 amino acids long. V lost 6 bases and J lost 3, with 8 bases in between. In DNA form, the CDR3 reads TGTGCCAGCAGGCAGGGTGACTATGGCTACACCTTC. As protein: CASRQGDYGYTF.